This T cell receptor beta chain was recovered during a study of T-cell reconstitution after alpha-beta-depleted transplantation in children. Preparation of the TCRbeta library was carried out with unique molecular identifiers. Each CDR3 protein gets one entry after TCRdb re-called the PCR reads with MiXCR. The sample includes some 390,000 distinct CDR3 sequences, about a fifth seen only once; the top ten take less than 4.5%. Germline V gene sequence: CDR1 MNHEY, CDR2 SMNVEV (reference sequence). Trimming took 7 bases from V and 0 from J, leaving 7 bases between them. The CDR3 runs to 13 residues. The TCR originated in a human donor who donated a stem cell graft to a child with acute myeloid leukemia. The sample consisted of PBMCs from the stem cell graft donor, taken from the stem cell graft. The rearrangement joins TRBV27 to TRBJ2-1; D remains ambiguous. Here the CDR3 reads CASMGSSYNEQFF. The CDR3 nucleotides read TGTGCCAGCATGGGTAGCTCCTACAATGAGCAGTTCTTC.